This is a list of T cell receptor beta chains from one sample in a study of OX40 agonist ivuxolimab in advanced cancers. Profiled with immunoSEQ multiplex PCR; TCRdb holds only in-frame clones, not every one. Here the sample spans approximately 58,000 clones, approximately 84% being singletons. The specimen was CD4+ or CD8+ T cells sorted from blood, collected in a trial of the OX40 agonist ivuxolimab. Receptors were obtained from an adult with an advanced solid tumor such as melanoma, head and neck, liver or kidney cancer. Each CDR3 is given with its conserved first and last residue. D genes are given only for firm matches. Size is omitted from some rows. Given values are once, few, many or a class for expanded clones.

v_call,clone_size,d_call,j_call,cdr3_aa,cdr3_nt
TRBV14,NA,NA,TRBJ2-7,CASSQWGLRDPRTEQYF,TGTGCCAGCAGCCAATGGGGACTCCGGGACCCACGGACAGAGCAGTACTTC
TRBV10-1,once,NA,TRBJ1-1,CASSSHMENTEAFF,TGCGCCAGCAGTTCCCACATGGAGAACACTGAAGCTTTCTTT
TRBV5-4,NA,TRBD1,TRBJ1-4,CASSRQGNEKLFF,TGTGCCAGCAGCAGACAGGGGAATGAAAAACTGTTTTTT
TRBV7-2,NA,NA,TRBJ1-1,CASSSSWARTEAFF,TGTGCCAGCAGCTCGTCGTGGGCCCGCACTGAAGCTTTCTTT
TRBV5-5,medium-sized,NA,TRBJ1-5,CASSATERGNQPQHF,TGTGCCAGCAGCGCAACCGAGAGGGGGAATCAGCCCCAGCATTTT
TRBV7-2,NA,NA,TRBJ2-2,CASSFGLALAGELFF,TGTGCCAGCAGCTTTGGGCTAGCGCTGGCCGGGGAGCTGTTTTTT
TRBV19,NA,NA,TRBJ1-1,CASSFRTARGTEAFF,TGTGCCAGTAGTTTTCGGACAGCCCGAGGGACTGAAGCTTTCTTT
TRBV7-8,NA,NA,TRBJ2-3,CASSPLGGTDTQYF,TGTGCCAGCAGCCCCCTTGGGGGAACAGATACGCAGTATTTT
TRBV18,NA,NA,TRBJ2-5,CASSLTRWSIGETQYF,TGTGCCAGCTCACTAACCAGGTGGAGTATCGGTGAGACCCAGTACTTC
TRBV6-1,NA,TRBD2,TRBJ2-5,CASIPRGEAQYF,TGTGCCAGCATCCCGCGGGGGGAGGCCCAGTACTTC
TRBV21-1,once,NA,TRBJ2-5,CASPVVIPGWEYF,TGTGCCAGCCCAGTGGTAATTCCGGGTTGGGAGTACTTC
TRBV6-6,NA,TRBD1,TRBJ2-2,CAGSGTANTGELFF,TGTGCCGGATCCGGGACAGCGAACACCGGGGAGCTGTTTTTT
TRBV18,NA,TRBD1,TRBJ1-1,CASSRDRGEAFF,TGTGCCAGCTCACGGGACAGGGGGGAAGCTTTCTTT
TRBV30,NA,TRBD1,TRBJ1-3,CAWIRLGTAGNTIYF,TGTGCCTGGATTCGACTCGGGACAGCTGGAAACACCATATATTTT
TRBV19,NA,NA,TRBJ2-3,CASSSQGADTQYF,TGTGCCAGTAGTAGCCAGGGAGCGGATACGCAGTATTTT
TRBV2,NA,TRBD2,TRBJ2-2,CASRVQGGTGELFF,TGTGCCAGCAGGGTCCAGGGAGGGACCGGGGAGCTGTTTTTT
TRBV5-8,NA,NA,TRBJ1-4,CASSLALRAANEKLFF,TGTGCCAGCAGCTTGGCCCTGAGGGCGGCTAATGAAAAACTGTTTTTT
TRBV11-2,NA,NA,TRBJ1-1,CASSLGAAREAFF,TGTGCCAGCAGCTTAGGGGCGGCGAGAGAAGCTTTCTTT
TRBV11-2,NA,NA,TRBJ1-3,CASSHRGTGNTIYF,TGTGCCAGCAGCCACCGGGGGACTGGAAACACCATATATTTT
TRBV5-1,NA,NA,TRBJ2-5,CASSSQGPETQYF,TGCGCCAGCAGCTCACAGGGTCCGGAGACCCAGTACTTC
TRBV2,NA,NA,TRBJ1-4,CASSPGGATNEKLFF,TGTGCCAGCAGCCCCGGGGGTGCAACTAATGAAAAACTGTTTTTT
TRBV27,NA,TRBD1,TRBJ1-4,CASSRDRGTTNEKLFF,TGTGCCAGCAGTAGGGACAGGGGGACAACTAATGAAAAACTGTTTTTT
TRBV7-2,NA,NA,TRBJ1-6,CASSLDPRAGPNSPLHF,TGTGCCAGCAGCTTAGATCCAAGGGCAGGGCCTAATTCACCCCTCCACTTT
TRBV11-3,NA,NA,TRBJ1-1,CASSLGDSSGPEAFF,TGTGCCAGCAGCTTAGGAGACAGCTCAGGCCCTGAAGCTTTCTTT
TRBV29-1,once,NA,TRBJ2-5,CSVGLRQDSETQYF,TGCAGCGTTGGTTTACGACAGGATTCGGAGACCCAGTACTTC
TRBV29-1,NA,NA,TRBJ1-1,CSPPGETGNTEAFF,TGCAGCCCGCCGGGTGAGACAGGCAACACTGAAGCTTTCTTT
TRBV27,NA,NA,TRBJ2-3,CASSLRVTTDTQYF,TGTGCCAGCAGTTTACGGGTCACCACAGATACGCAGTATTTT
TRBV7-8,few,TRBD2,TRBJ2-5,CASTGTSGIQETQYF,TGTGCCAGCACTGGGACTAGCGGAATCCAAGAGACCCAGTACTTC
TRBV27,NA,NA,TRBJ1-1,CASSYRDDTEAFF,TGTGCCAGCAGTTACAGGGACGACACTGAAGCTTTCTTT
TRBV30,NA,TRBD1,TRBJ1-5,CAWTAGGGQPQHF,TGTGCCTGGACGGCAGGGGGCGGTCAGCCCCAGCATTTT
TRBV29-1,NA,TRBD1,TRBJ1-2,CSVEGQPYGYTF,TGCAGCGTTGAGGGACAGCCGTATGGCTACACCTTC
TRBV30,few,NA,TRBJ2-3,CAWSVGESRADTQYF,TGTGCCTGGAGTGTAGGGGAGTCGAGAGCGGATACGCAGTATTTT
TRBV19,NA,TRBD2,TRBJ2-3,CASSPSVGGRGGSTDTQYF,TGTGCCAGTAGCCCTTCCGTCGGCGGGAGAGGCGGTAGCACAGATACGCAGTATTTT
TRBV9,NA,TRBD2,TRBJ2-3,CASSVGEGPTDTQYF,TGTGCCAGCAGCGTAGGGGAGGGACCCACAGATACGCAGTATTTT
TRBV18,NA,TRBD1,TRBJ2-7,CASSPSGQGAYEQYF,TGTGCCAGCTCACCCTCGGGACAGGGGGCCTACGAGCAGTACTTC
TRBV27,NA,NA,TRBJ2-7,CASSSGDSYEQYF,TGTGCCAGCAGTTCGGGGGATTCCTACGAGCAGTACTTC
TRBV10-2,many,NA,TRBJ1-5,CASSVQANQPQHF,TGCGCCAGCAGTGTACAGGCGAATCAGCCCCAGCATTTT
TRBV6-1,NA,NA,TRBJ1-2,CASSERAGDGYTF,TGTGCCAGCAGTGAACGGGCAGGAGATGGCTACACCTTC
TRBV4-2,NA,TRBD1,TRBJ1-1,CASSQGADRGFMNTEAFF,TGTGCCAGCAGCCAAGGAGCGGACAGGGGATTTATGAACACTGAAGCTTTCTTT
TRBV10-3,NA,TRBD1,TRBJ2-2,CATQPGQGVSGELFF,TGTGCCACCCAACCGGGACAGGGGGTATCCGGGGAGCTGTTTTTT
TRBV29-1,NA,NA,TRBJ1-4,CSVGGDPATNEKLFF,TGCAGCGTAGGGGGGGACCCTGCAACTAATGAAAAACTGTTTTTT
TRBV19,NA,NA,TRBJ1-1,CASTKLRGYENTEAFF,TGTGCCAGCACTAAGCTTCGTGGGTATGAGAACACTGAAGCTTTCTTT
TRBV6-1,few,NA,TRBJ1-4,CASSARTLQWGATNEKLFF,TGTGCCAGCAGTGCACGTACCCTACAGTGGGGGGCAACTAATGAAAAACTGTTTTTT
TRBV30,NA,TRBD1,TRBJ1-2,CAWSVGATRGLYGYTF,TGTGCCTGGAGTGTAGGGGCGACGAGGGGGCTCTATGGCTACACCTTC
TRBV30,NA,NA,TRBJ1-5,CAWSVSLGYNQPQHF,TGTGCCTGGAGTGTTAGTTTGGGGTACAATCAGCCCCAGCATTTT
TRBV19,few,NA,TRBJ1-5,CASSTPSPNRAQPQHF,TGTGCCAGTAGTACCCCATCACCTAACAGGGCCCAGCCCCAGCATTTT
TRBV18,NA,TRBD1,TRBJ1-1,CASSPEGATEAFF,TGTGCCAGCTCACCGGAGGGGGCCACTGAAGCTTTCTTT
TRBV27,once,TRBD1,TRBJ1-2,CASSPRADRGYGYTF,TGTGCCAGCAGTCCCAGGGCGGACAGGGGGTATGGCTACACCTTC
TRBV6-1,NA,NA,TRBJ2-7,CASSDVGPYSYEQYF,TGTGCCAGCAGTGACGTAGGGCCTTACTCCTACGAGCAGTACTTC
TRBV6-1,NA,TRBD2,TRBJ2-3,CASKAGGLGTDTQYF,TGTGCCAGCAAAGCGGGAGGGTTGGGAACAGATACGCAGTATTTT
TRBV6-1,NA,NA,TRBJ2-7,CASGTNSYEQYF,TGTGCCAGCGGGACCAACTCCTACGAGCAGTACTTC
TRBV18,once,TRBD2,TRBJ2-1,CASSPESSGSRGGAFF,TGTGCCAGCTCACCAGAGTCTAGCGGGAGTAGGGGAGGCGCGTTCTTC
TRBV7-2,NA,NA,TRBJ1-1,CASSLPGTEAFF,TGTGCCAGCAGCTTACCAGGAACTGAAGCTTTCTTT
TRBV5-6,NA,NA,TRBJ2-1,CASSLRTAGGDEQFF,TGTGCCAGCAGCTTGAGGACAGCCGGCGGCGATGAGCAGTTCTTC
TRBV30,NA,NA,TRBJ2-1,CAWSKGLYNEQFF,TGTGCCTGGAGTAAAGGACTATACAATGAGCAGTTCTTC